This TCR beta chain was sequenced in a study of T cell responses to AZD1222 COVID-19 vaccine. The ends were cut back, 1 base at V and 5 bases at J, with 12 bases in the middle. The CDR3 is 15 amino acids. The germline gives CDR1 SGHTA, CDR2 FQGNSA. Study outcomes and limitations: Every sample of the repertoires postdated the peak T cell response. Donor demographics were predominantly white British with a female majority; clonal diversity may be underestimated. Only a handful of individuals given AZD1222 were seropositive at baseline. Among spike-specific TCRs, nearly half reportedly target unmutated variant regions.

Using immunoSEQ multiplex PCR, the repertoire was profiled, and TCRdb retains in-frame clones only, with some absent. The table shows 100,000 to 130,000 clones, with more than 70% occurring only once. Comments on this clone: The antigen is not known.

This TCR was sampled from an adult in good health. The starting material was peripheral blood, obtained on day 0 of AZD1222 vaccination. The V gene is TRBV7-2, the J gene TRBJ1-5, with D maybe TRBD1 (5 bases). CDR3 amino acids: CASSLVGEVHQPQHF. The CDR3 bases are TGTGCCAGCAGCTTAGTAGGGGAGGTCCATCAGCCCCAGCATTTT.